This TCR beta chain was found in a study of shared clonotypes between healthy human individuals. Naive-designated CD8 cells lacked CD45RO, were positively enriched for CCR7, and omitted terminally differentiated effector memory CD45RA+ cells. Healthy HIV-negative adults without recent acute infections or vaccinations served as donors. V was pared by 6 bases and J by 1 base, with 9 bases between. CDR1 is SGHTA and CDR2 is FQGTGA in the germline V gene. The CDR3 is made up of 13 amino acids. Sorted-subset replicate PCRs used about 0.2 ug of genomic DNA. This amount corresponded to 30,000 to 35,000 T cell genomes. Original processing notes: Sequence data from immunoSEQ were junction-only and lacked quality scores; consequently, filtering differed. Using immunoSEQ multiplex PCR, the repertoire was profiled, and TCRdb retains in-frame clones only, with some absent. D and trimming were read from the DNA, whereas the V and J calls and clone size are those reported in that table. The table includes roughly 2,000,000 clones, approximately 94% detected once.

This clone was counted a single time. The target antigen is unknown. Study results and limitations: Non-shared clonotypes showed lower generation probabilities than clonotypes common to all four donors.

Sequenced sample: naive CD8+ T cells sorted from blood. This chain connects TRBV7-3 to TRBJ1-1, with D maybe TRBD1 (5 bases). The receptor was isolated from a man aged 18 to 30 in good health. This CDR3 reads CASRYDRNTEAFF. The CDR3 DNA reads as TGTGCCAGCAGATATGACAGGAACACTGAAGCTTTCTTT.